This T cell receptor (beta chain) was observed in a study of blood T cell repertoires in COVID-19. On the study more broadly: Material from acute and convalescent COVID-19 was sourced from the United States, Italy and Spain.

CDR1 LNHDA and CDR2 SQIVND come from the germline V gene (reference sequence). The V segment lost 5 bases and the J segment 2 bases; nucleotides outside the gene matches: 15. CDR3 length: 19 residues. Clones were read by immunoSEQ multiplex PCR, and TCRdb kept only the in-frame ones, dropping some. The table shows about 110,000 clones, with 70% to 85% occurring only once. V and J are TRBV19 and TRBJ2-3, with TRBD2 matching over 11 bases. Sequenced sample: peripheral blood. This TCR derives from a woman aged 55-70 years with acute or convalescent COVID-19. The chain's CDR3 is CASSRRWSGLAVITDTQYF. CDR3 coding DNA: TGTGCCAGTAGTCGGCGCTGGTCGGGACTAGCGGTGATCACAGATACGCAGTATTTT.